This entry features one T cell receptor (beta chain) sequence. This clone was detected a few times. What this receptor recognizes is not known. No base-level quality is on record; no much larger clone is a single base apart. The data belong to a study of beta chain features in type 1 diabetes (dated by TCRdb to 2017 to 2018). With regard to the full study: No differences in mean age, gender distribution, total cell number or subset yield were found between patients and healthy donors. A total of approximately 100,000,000 sorted cells were examined across all samples, and the number of cells per subset was strongly correlated with RNA yield. The study compared the TCRB repertoires of sorted circulating CD4+ T cell subsets in recently diagnosed type 1 diabetes patients with those in matched healthy donors. Naive and central memory subsets were obtained from all 28 donors, but regulatory and stem cell-like memory subsets were isolated from only 8 patients and 8 healthy donors. Overall study results and their limits: At VDJ recombination sites, type 1 diabetes patients had fewer insertions and more deleted nucleotides, which implies abnormalities in thymic rearrangement. Because cDNA was sequenced instead of genomic DNA, activated cells with high expression could be over-represented, although the groups did not differ in activation or CD3 levels. In all four CD4+ subsets, TCRB CDR3 length was moderately but significantly shorter in type 1 diabetes patients. Naive, central memory and regulatory TCRB repertoires appeared to be more similar among patients than among healthy donors. Shorter templates might be favored by PCR, yet because patient and control samples were amplified and corrected together, any such skew would affect both groups equally. Because the HLA sub-analyses included only small numbers of individuals, any influence of HLA type on TCRB rearrangement was left unresolved.

The High Capacity cDNA Reverse Transcription Kit was used to reverse transcribe all of the isolated RNA, meaning that expressed TCRB transcripts were what got sequenced. Deep immunoSEQ sequencing was applied to naive, central memory and regulatory T cell samples, giving an average of around 3.4 million total reads per sample. After sorted cells were lysed in RLT buffer, RNA was extracted with DNase-treated RNeasy Micro or Mini kits, with the choice depending on cell number. To prevent cross-contamination, every cell subset was processed on its own, while patient and healthy donor samples were processed together. The immunoSEQ multiplex PCR was used to amplify TCRB sequences from cDNA, yielding 87-bp fragments that span the CDR3 region. Sequencing of the amplicons was performed on the Illumina HiSeq platform. The authors' analysis ran thus. PCR bias was corrected computationally using synthetic template baselines, and reads within Hamming distance 2 were collapsed, with unmergeable singletons discarded. By aligning reads against IMGT, V, D and J genes, CDR3 length, and insertions or deletions at six rearrangement sites were assigned. Within each subset, clonotype counts were normalized to sorted cell number, and only after that were true diversity and Gini coefficients computed with the tcR R package. The overlap coefficient, calculated on TCRB nucleotide sequences, was used to quantify repertoire sharing. TCRdb obtained this table from immuneACCESS and retained in-frame rearrangements with V and J assigned. These tables miss some clones; where compared with another copy, unresolved V genes account for less than half of the shortfall, and the remainder is unexplained. D and trimming come from the DNA, and the V and J calls and clone size come from that table. The table for this sample lists around 300,000 clones; around 7.3% of them were counted only once. The ten largest clones add up to roughly 0.94% of the sample.

Each donor gave one peripheral blood draw, roughly 0.11 L on average, collected into heparinised tubes. A BD FACSAria II was used to sort naive, central memory, regulatory and stem cell-like memory CD4+ T cells with a panel that included CD45RO, CCR7, CD25, CD127, CD95 and CD27. All sorted populations exceeded 98% purity. PBMCs were isolated right away by Lymphoprep density gradient centrifugation and were stained directly, without culture. So that batch effects would be minimized, each experiment stained and sorted samples in pairs, pairing one healthy donor with one patient. V is shortened by 0 bases, J by 7 bases, and the region joining them spans 8 bases. CDR1 and CDR2 are read off the germline V gene as SGHDT and YYEEEE. Including the terminal cysteine and phenylalanine, the CDR3 comprises 13 residues. Only the CDR3 DNA stays, 39 bases, in frame from base 1.

The chain links TRBV5-6 with TRBJ2-1; tentative D gene TRBD2, with 5 bases matching. The receptor's source is a young woman in good health. Sequencing was carried out using central memory CD4+ T cells from blood. CDR3 protein: CASSLGELNEQFF. The DNA is TGTGCCAGCAGCTTGGGGGAGTTGAATGAGCAGTTCTTC.